A single sample gave rise to the 15 T cell receptor beta chains below, sequenced in a study of vaccination effects on CD4 cells after COVID-19. Before sequencing took place, the ViraFEST assay used viral peptide pools to expand antigen-specific CD4+ T cells. Isolating CD4+ T cells followed about 10 days of culture. The healthy vaccine recipients, who had no prior SARS-CoV-2 infection, showed negative nucleocapsid antibodies. The repertoire was sequenced with immunoSEQ multiplex PCR; TCRdb's copy has only in-frame clones and lacks some. The sample has 27,000 or so clones, under 75% seen once. For these receptors, no antigen is known. Sequenced material: CD4+ T cells from PBMCs cultured with SARS-CoV-2 spike peptides, taken before COVID-19 vaccination. These receptors were obtained from a human donor who received a COVID-19 vaccine.

The rearrangement joins TRBV18 to TRBJ2-1; 11 bases fit TRBD2. Germline V gene sequence: CDR1 KGHSH, CDR2 LQKENI. J lost 7 bases, V lost 3 bases, and 8 bases had no gene match. This CDR3 is 16 amino acids long. CDR3 amino acids: CASSPVGTSGGNEQFF. CDR3 in DNA: TGTGCCAGCTCACCGGTGGGAACTAGCGGGGGAAATGAGCAGTTCTTC.

The V gene is TRBV19, the J gene TRBJ2-1; tentatively, D is TRBD1 (6 bases). Germline CDR1 LNHDA, CDR2 SQIVND (reference sequence). The CDR3 has 15 amino acids. Trimming pared 1 base from V and 5 bases from J, leaving 12 bases between. The CDR3 is CASSIVLGHNNEQFF. The CDR3 DNA is TGTGCCAGTAGTATAGTTTTGGGACATAACAATGAGCAGTTCTTC. The full variable domain, rest sourced from reference TRBV19 and TRBJ2-1, is DGGITQSPKYLFRKEGQNVTLSCEQNLNHDAMYWYRQDPGQGLRLIYYSQIVNDFQKGDIAEGYSVSREKKESFPLTVTSAQKNPTAFYLCASSIVLGHNNEQFFGPGTRLTVL.

This chain links TRBV18 with TRBJ1-1; 12 nucleotides agree with TRBD1. J gave up 2 bases and V 2 bases, and 9 bases lay outside the gene matches. The CDR3 spans 18 residues. Germline V gene sequence: CDR1 KGHSH, CDR2 LQKENI. The CDR3 nucleotides read TGTGCCAGCTCACCAAGGGTTCACGGGACAGGGGGCAACACTGAAGCTTTCTTT. It encodes CASSPRVHGTGGNTEAFF.

This chain joins TRBV29-1 and TRBJ1-1, with D possibly TRBD1 on 6 matching bases. This CDR3 region has 14 residues. The V gene's germline CDR1 is SQVTM and CDR2 ANQGSEA. V was shortened by 5 bases and J by 4 bases, with 17 bases between the two germline ends. The CDR3 loop is CSVRGGPGSTEAFF. CDR3 bases: TGCAGCGTTCGGGGGGGGCCGGGGAGCACTGAAGCTTTCTTT.

The chain employs TRBV6-1 and TRBJ1-5; the D gene is possibly TRBD1 (6 bases). Trimming took off 0 bases at V and 3 bases at J, with 9 bases between the two ends. Germline loops: CDR1 MNHNS, CDR2 SASEGT. CDR3 length: 15 residues. CDR3 bases: TGTGCCAGCAGTGAAGCGACAGGACACAATCAGCCCCAGCATTTT. This translates into CASSEATGHNQPQHF.

The chain joins TRBV10-2 to TRBJ1-2; 7 bases fit TRBD1. Unmatched junction bases numbered 3, after V lost 4 bases and J lost 1 base. Germline V CDR1 and CDR2: WSHSY, SAAADI. The CDR3 spans 14 residues. The CDR3 sequence is CASSVTGLNYGYTF. In nucleotides, the CDR3 is TGCGCCAGCAGTGTGACAGGGCTTAACTATGGCTACACCTTC.

This chain's CDR3 is CASSLQGGGNQPQHF. CDR3 nucleotides: TGTGCCAGCAGTTTACAGGGTGGAGGCAATCAGCCCCAGCATTTT. The chain joins TRBV28 to TRBJ1-5; D is perhaps TRBD1 (5 bases). Trimming cost V 2 bases and J 2 bases, with 10 bases left between them. From germline, CDR1 is MDHEN and CDR2 SYDVKM. This CDR3 region has 15 residues.

The J gene is TRBJ1-1, the V gene TRBV7-2; 8 bases line up with TRBD1. This CDR3 is built from 13 residues. Germline CDR1 SGHTA, CDR2 FQGNSA. V was clipped by 5 bases and J by 6 bases; unmatched bases: 5. CDR3 residues: CASSEDRVAEAFF. The CDR3 coding sequence is TGTGCCAGCAGCGAGGACAGGGTGGCTGAAGCTTTCTTT. The full variable domain, rest sourced from reference TRBV7-2 and TRBJ1-1, is GAGVSQSPSNKVTEKGKDVELRCDPISGHTALYWYRQSLGQGLEFLIYFQGNSAPDKSGLPSDRFSAERTGGSVSTLTIQRTQQEDSAVYLCASSEDRVAEAFFGQGTRLTVV.

The rearrangement links TRBV18 to TRBJ2-5; D may correspond to TRBD1 or TRBD2 (5 bases each). This CDR3 is 14 amino acids long. Looked up from germline, CDR1 is KGHSH and CDR2 is LQKENI. Trimming removed 3 bases at V and 9 bases at J, with 17 bases between. The CDR3 region is CASSPPGTPGAQYF. The CDR3 coding sequence is TGTGCCAGCTCACCGCCCGGGACCCCCGGGGCCCAGTACTTC.

The chain couples TRBV5-1 to TRBJ2-5; TRBD2 matches 7 bases. V was pared by 8 bases and J by 5 bases, with 15 bases of the junction left unmatched. Germline-derived CDR1 and CDR2 are SGHRS and YFSETQ. The CDR3 has 15 residues. The CDR3 here is CASSLAAGDTETQYF. DNA of the CDR3: TGCGCCAGTTCCTTAGCTGCGGGAGATACGGAGACCCAGTACTTC.

V usage is TRBV25-1 and J usage is TRBJ2-7; 8 bases are a match to TRBD1. From germline, CDR1 is MGHDK and CDR2 SYGVNS. The CDR3 runs 12 residues. J was trimmed by 5 bases and V by 6 bases; bases with no gene match: 3. This chain's CDR3 is CASRQGEHEQYF. CDR3 sequence (DNA): TGTGCCAGCAGACAGGGGGAGCACGAGCAGTACTTC.

The gene calls are TRBV5-1 and TRBJ2-3; no reliable D call. Trimming removed 3 bases from V and 0 bases from J, with 11 bases in between. Germline V gives CDR1 SGHRS, CDR2 YFSETQ. This CDR3 is built from 15 residues. CDR3 DNA sequence: TGCGCCAGCAGCTCGACGTTCCCTAGCACAGATACGCAGTATTTT. This sequence encodes CASSSTFPSTDTQYF.

The rearrangement uses TRBV12-3 or TRBV12-4 and TRBJ1-2, with 8 bases fitting TRBD1. The V segment lost 4 bases and the J segment 5 bases; nucleotides outside the gene matches: 3. This CDR3 region has 13 residues. Here the CDR3 reads CASSSTGAYGYTF. CDR3 sequence (DNA): TGTGCCAGCAGTTCGACAGGGGCGTATGGCTACACCTTC.

The V gene is TRBV7-9, the J gene TRBJ2-2; 11 nucleotides line up with TRBD1. Germline assignment: CDR1 SEHNR and CDR2 FQNEAQ (reference sequence). V was pared by 5 bases and J by 6 bases, with 8 bases of the junction left unmatched. This CDR3 contains 16 residues. The CDR3 nucleotides are TGTGCCAGCAGCCTCGGGACAGGGGGACTATCCGGGGAGCTGTTTTTT. Translation gives CASSLGTGGLSGELFF.

V usage is TRBV7-8 and J usage is TRBJ1-5, with TRBD1 as a possible D gene (5 bases). Germline lookup yields CDR1 SGHVS and CDR2 FQNEAQ. The V and J ends lost 3 bases and 3 bases respectively, with 6 bases between them. The CDR3 has 13 residues. The CDR3 is CASSFGANQPQHF. For the CDR3, the DNA is TGTGCCAGCAGCTTCGGGGCCAATCAGCCCCAGCATTTT.